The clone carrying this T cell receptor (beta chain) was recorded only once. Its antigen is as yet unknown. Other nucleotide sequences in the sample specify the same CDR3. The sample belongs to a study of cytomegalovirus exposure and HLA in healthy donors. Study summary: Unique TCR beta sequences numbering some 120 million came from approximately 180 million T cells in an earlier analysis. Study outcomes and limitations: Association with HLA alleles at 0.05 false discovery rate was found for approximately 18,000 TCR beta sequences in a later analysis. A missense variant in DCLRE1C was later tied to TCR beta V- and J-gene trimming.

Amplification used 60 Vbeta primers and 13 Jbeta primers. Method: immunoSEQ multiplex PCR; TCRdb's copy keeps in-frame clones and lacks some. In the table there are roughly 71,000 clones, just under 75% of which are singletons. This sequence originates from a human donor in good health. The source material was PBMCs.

The DNA of the CDR3 is TGCGCCAGCAGCCTGACGGGTTCCTACGAGCAGTACTTC. This codes for CASSLTGSYEQYF. The chain joins TRBV5-1 to TRBJ2-7; no clear D. Germline CDR1 is SGHRS and CDR2 is YFSETQ. Between the trimmed V and J ends, which lost 4 bases and 1 base, there was a span of 9 bases. The CDR3 has 13 amino acids.